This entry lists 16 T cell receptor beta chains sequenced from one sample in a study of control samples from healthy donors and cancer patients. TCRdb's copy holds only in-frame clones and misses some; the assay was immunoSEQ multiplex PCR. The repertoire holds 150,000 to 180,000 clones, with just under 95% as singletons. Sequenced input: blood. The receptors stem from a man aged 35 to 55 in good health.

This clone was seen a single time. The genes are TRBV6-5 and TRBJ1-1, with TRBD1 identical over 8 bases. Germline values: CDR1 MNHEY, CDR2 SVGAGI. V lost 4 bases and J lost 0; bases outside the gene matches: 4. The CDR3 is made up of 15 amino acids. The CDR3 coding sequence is TGTGCCAGCAGTTTATACAGGGGGTTGAACACTGAAGCTTTCTTT. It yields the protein CASSLYRGLNTEAFF.

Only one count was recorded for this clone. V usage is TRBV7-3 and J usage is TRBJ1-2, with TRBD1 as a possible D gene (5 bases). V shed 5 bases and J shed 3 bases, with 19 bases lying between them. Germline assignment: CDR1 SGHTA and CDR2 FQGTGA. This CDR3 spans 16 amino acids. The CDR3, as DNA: TGTGCCAGCAGCCAAAGAAGACAGACAGAGGACTATGGCTACACCTTC. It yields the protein CASSQRRQTEDYGYTF.

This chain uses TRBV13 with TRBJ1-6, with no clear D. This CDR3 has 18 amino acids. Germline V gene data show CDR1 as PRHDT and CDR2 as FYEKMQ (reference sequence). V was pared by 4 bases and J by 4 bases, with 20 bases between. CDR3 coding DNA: TGTGCCAGCAGCTCCCTTGGGGTTGATACCCGATATAATTCACCCCTCCACTTT. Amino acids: CASSSLGVDTRYNSPLHF.

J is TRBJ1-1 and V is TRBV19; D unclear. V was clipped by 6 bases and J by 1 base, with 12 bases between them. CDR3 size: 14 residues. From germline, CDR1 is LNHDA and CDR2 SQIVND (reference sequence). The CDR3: CASRTLNRNTEAFF. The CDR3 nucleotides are TGTGCCAGTAGGACGCTCAACAGGAACACTGAAGCTTTCTTT.

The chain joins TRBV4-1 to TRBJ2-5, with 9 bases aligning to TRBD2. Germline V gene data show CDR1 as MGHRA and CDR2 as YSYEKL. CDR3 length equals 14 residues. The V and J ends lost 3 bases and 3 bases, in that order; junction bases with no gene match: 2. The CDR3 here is CASSQLAGEETQYF. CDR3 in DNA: TGCGCCAGCAGCCAGTTAGCGGGGGAAGAGACCCAGTACTTC.

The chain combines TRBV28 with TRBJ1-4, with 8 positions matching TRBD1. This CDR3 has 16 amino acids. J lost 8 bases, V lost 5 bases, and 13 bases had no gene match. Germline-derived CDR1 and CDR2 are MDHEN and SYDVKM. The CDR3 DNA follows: TGTGCCAGCAGTGTAACCTCAGGGGGCGCCTTAGAAAAACTGTTTTTT. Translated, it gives CASSVTSGGALEKLFF.

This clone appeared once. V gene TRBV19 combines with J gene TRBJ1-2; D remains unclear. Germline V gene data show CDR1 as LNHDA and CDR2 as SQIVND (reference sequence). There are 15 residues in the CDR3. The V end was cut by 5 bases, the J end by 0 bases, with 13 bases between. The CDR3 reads CASSPMLVANYGYTF. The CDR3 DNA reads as TGTGCCAGTAGTCCGATGCTCGTAGCTAACTATGGCTACACCTTC.

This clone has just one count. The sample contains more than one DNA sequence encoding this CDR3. CDR3 DNA: TGTGCCAGCAGCCGACAGGGGGCGAGGGGCTACACCTTC. Its translation: CASSRQGARGYTF. V and J are TRBV12-3 or TRBV12-4 and TRBJ1-2, with TRBD1 matching over 10 bases. This CDR3 has 13 amino acids. J was trimmed by 8 bases and V by 6 bases; bases with no gene match: 6.

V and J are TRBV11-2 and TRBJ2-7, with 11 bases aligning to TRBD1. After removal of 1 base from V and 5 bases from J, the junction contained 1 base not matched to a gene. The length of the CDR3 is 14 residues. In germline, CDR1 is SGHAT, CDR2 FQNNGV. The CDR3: CASSLGGQGDEQYF. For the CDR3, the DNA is TGTGCCAGCAGCTTAGGGGGACAGGGGGACGAGCAGTACTTC.

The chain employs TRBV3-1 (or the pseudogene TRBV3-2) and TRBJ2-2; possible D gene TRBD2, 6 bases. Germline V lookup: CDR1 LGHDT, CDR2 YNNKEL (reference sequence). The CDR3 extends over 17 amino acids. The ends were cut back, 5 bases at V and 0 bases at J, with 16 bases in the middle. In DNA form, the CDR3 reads TGTGCCAGCAGCGGGGCGGGGCCCTTCGCGAACACCGGGGAGCTGTTTTTT. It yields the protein CASSGAGPFANTGELFF.

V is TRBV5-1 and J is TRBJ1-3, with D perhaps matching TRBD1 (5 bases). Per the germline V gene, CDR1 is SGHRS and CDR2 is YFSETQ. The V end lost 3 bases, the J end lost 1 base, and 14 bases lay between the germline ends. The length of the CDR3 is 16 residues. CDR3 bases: TGCGCCAGCAGCTCCGCAGCCGGGGGTTCTGGAAACACCATATATTTT. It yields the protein CASSSAAGGSGNTIYF.

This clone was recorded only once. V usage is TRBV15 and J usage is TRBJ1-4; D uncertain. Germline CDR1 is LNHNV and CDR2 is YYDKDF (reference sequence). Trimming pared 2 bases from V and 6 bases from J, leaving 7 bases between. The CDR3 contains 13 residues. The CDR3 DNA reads TGTGCCACCAGCAGATCAAGAGATGAAAAACTGTTTTTT. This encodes CATSRSRDEKLFF.

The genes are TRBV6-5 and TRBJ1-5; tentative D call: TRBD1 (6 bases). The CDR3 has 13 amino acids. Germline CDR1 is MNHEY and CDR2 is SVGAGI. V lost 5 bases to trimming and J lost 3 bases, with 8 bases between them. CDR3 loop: CASSPGVNQPQHF. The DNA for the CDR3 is TGTGCCAGCAGTCCAGGGGTCAATCAGCCCCAGCATTTT.

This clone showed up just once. The CDR3 sequence: CASSAKAYSYEQYF. In DNA, the CDR3 is TGTGCCAGCAGCGCTAAGGCTTACTCCTACGAGCAGTACTTC. This chain links TRBV11-2 with TRBJ2-7; D unresolved. Trimming removed 5 bases from V and 0 bases from J, with 11 bases in between. The CDR3 contains 14 residues. From germline, CDR1 is SGHAT and CDR2 FQNNGV.

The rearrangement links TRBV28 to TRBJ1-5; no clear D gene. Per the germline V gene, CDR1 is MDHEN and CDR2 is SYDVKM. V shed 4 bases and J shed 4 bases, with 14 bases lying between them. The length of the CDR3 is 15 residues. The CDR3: CASSYGSSLNQPQHF. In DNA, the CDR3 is TGTGCCAGCAGTTACGGGTCTTCCCTTAATCAGCCCCAGCATTTT. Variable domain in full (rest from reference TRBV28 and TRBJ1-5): DVKVTQSSRYLVKRTGEKVFLECVQDMDHENMFWYRQDPGLGLRLIYFSYDVKMKEKGDIPEGYSVSREKKERFSLILESASTNQTSMYLCASSYGSSLNQPQHFGDGTRLSIL.

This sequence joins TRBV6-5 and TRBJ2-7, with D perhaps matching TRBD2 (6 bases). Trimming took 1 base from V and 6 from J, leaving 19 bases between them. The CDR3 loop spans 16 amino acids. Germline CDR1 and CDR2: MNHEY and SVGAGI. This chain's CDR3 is CASSYFGAFQEGEQYF. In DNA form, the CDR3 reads TGTGCCAGCAGTTACTTTGGCGCGTTTCAGGAGGGCGAGCAGTACTTC.